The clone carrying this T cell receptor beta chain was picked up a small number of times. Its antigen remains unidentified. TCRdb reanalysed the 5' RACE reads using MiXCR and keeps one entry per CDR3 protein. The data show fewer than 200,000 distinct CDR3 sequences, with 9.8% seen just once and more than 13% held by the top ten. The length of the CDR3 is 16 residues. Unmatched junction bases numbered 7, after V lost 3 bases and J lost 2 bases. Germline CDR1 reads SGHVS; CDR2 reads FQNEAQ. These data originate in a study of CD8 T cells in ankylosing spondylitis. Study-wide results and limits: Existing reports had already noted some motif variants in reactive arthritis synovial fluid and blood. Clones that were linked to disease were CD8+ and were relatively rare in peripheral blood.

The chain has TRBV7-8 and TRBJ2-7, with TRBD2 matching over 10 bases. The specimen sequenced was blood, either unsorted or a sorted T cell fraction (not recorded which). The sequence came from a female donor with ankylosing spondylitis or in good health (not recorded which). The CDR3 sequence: CASSFYGTSAPYEQYF. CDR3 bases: TGTGCCAGCAGCTTCTACGGGACTAGCGCGCCCTACGAGCAGTACTTC.